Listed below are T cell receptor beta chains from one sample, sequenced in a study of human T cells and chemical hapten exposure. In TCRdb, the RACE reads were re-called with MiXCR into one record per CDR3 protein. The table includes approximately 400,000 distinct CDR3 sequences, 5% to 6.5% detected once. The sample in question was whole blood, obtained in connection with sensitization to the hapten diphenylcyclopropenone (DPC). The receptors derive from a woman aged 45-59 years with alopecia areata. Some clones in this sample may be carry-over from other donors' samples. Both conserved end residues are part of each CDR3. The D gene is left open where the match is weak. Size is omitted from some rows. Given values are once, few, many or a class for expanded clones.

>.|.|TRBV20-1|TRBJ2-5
TGCAGTGCTAGTTACCAAGGCGCAGAGACCCAGTACTTC
CSASYQGAETQYF
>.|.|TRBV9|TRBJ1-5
TGTGCCAGCAGCGTAGGGGGAGATAGCAATCAGCCCCAGCATTTT
CASSVGGDSNQPQHF
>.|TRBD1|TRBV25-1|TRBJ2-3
TGTGTCTCGCGACAGGGCCCAGATACGCAGTATTTT
CVSRQGPDTQYF
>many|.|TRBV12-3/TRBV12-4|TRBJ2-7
TGTGCCAGCAGTCCCCTCCGGGACTCAAGCTCCTACGAGCAGTACTTC
CASSPLRDSSSYEQYF
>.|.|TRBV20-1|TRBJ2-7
TGCAGTGCGCCGACCGAGCCACTCTACGAGCAGTACTTC
CSAPTEPLYEQYF
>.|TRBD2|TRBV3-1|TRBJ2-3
TGTGCCAGCAGCCCTTGGCTAGCGGGAAATACGCAGTATTTT
CASSPWLAGNTQYF
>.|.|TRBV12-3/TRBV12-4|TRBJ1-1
TGTGCCAGCAGTTTCGGAGTAGGGCCAGCCAACACTGAAGCTTTCTTT
CASSFGVGPANTEAFF
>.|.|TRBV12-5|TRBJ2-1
TGTGCTAGTGGTTTGGGTCCACGAGGGGGTGAGCAGTTCTTC
CASGLGPRGGEQFF
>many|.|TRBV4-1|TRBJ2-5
TGCGCCAGCAGCCAAGATAGCCAGCAAGAGACCCAGTACTTC
CASSQDSQQETQYF
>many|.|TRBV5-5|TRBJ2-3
TGTGCCAGCAGGATTGGAGGGGAGAAGACAGATACGCAGTATTTT
CASRIGGEKTDTQYF
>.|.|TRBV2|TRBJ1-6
TGTGCCAGCACCAGGAAGGGGGAGGGTTCACCCCTCCACTTT
CASTRKGEGSPLHF
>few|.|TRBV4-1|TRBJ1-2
TGCGCCAGCAGCCAATTCGGACCGAGCTATGGCTACACCTTC
CASSQFGPSYGYTF
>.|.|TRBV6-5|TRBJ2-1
TGTGCCAGCAGTTACGGGGGGGCGGAGCAGTTCTTC
CASSYGGAEQFF
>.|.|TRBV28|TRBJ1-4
TGTGCCAGCAAGGGGATGGATGAAAAACTGTTTTTT
CASKGMDEKLFF
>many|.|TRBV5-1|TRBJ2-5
TGCGCCAGCAGCTTTACTGGACCCCAAGAGACCCAGTACTTC
CASSFTGPQETQYF
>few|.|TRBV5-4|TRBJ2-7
TGTGCCAGCAGCTTGTGGGGGGTTCCTCAGGGTGAGCAGTACTTC
CASSLWGVPQGEQYF
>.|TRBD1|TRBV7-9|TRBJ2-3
TGTGCCAGCAGCGTAAGGACAGGGTTGGGCACAGATACGCAGTATTTT
CASSVRTGLGTDTQYF
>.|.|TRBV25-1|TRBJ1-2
TGTGCCAGCAGCCTAACAGGGAATGGCTACACCTTC
CASSLTGNGYTF